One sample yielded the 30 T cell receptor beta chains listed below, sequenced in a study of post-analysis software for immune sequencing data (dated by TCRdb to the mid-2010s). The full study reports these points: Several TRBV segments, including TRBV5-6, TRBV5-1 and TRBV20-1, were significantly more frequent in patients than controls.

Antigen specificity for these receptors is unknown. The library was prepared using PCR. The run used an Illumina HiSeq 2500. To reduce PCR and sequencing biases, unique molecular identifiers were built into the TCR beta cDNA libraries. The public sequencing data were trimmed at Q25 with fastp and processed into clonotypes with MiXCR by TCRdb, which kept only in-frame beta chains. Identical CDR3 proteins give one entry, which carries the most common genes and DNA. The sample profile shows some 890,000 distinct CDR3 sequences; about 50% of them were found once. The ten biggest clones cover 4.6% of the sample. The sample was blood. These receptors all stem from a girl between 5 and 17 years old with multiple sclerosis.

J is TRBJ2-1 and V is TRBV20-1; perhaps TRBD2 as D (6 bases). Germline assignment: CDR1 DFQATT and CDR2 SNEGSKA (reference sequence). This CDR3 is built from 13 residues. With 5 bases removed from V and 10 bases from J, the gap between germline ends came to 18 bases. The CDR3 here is CSASRTTGGEQFF. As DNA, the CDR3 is TGCAGTGCTTCCCGGACTACCGGGGGAGAGCAGTTCTTC.

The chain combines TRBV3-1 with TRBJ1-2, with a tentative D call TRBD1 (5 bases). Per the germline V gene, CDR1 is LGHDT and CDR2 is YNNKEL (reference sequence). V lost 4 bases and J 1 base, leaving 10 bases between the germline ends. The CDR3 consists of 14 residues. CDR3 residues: CASSLHRINYGYTF. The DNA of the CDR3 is TGTGCCAGCAGCCTCCACAGGATTAACTATGGCTACACCTTC.

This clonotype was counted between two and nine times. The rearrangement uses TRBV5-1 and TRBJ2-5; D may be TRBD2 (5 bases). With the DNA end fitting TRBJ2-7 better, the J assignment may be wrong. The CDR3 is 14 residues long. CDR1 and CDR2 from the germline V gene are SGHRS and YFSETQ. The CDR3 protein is CASRGGWGEYEQYF. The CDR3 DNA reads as TGCGCCAGCAGGGGTGGCTGGGGAGAGTACGAGCAGTACTTC.

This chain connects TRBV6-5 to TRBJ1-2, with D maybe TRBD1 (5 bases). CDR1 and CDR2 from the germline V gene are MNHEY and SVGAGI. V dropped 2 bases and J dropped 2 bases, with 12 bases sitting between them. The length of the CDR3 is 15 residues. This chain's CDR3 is CASSYEIRGNYGYTF. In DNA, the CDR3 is TGTGCCAGCAGTTACGAGATAAGGGGAAACTATGGCTACACCTTC.

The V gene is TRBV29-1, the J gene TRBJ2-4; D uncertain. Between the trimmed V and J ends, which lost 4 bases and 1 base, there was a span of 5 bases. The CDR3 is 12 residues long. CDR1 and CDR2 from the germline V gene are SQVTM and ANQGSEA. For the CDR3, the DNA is TGCAGCGTTGGATCCGCCAAAAACATTCAGTACTTC. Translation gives CSVGSAKNIQYF.

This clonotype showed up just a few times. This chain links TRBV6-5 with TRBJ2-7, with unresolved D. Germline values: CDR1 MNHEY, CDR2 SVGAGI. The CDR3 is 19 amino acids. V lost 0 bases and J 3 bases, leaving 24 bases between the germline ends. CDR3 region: CASSYSGRQQIRSFYEQYF. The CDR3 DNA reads TGTGCCAGCAGTTACTCGGGCAGGCAGCAGATTCGATCTTTCTACGAGCAGTACTTC.

CDR3 amino acids: CASSFNPAYNEQFF. As DNA, the CDR3 is TGTGCCAGCAGCTTTAATCCGGCGTACAATGAGCAGTTCTTC. The chain uses TRBV7-9 and TRBJ2-1; the D is unclear. From germline, CDR1 is SEHNR and CDR2 FQNEAQ (reference sequence). This CDR3 region has 14 residues. V was shortened by 3 bases and J by 4 bases, with 10 bases between the two germline ends.

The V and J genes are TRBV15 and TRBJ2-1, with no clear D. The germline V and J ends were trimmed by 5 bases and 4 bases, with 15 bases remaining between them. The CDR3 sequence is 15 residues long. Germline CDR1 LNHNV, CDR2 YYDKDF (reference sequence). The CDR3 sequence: CATSPSSWYYNEQFF. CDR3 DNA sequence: TGTGCCACCAGCCCCTCATCGTGGTATTACAATGAGCAGTTCTTC.

CDR3 nucleotides: TGTGCCACCAGCAGGGGACTAGCGGGAGATACGCAGTATTTT. It translates to CATSRGLAGDTQYF. The rearrangement links TRBV15 to TRBJ2-3; 12 bases match TRBD2. The CDR3 runs 14 residues. V was clipped by 3 bases and J by 5 bases; unmatched bases: 0. The germline gives CDR1 LNHNV, CDR2 YYDKDF (reference sequence).

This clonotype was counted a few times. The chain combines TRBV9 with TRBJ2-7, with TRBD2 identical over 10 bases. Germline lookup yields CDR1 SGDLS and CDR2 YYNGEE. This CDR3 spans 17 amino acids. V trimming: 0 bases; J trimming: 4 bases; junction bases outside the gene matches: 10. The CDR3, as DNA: TGTGCCAGCAGCGTAGGGCTAGCGGGAGCCGATTTATACGAGCAGTACTTC. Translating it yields CASSVGLAGADLYEQYF. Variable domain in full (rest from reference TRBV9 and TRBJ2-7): DSGVTQTPKHLITATGQRVTLRCSPRSGDLSVYWYQQSLDQGLQFLIQYYNGEERAKGNILERFSAQQFPDLHSELNLSSLELGDSALYFCASSVGLAGADLYEQYFGPGTRLTVT.

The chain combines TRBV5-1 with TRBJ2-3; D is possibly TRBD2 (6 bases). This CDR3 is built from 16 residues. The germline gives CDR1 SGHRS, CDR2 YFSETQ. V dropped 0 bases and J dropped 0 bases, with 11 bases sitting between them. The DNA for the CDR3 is TGCGCCAGCAGCTTGGCACTAGCCGAGAGCACAGATACGCAGTATTTT. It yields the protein CASSLALAESTDTQYF.

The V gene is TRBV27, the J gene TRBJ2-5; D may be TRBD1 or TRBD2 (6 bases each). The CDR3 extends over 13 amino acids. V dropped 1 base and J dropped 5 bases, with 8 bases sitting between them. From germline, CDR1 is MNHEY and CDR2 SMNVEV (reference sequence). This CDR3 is CASSLWGAETQYF. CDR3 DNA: TGTGCCAGCAGTTTATGGGGGGCCGAGACCCAGTACTTC.

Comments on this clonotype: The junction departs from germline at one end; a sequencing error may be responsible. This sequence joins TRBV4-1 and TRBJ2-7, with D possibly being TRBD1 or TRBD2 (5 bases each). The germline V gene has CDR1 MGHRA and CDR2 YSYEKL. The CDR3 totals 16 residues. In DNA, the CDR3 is TGCGCCAGCAACCAAGCCCCCCTGGGGGTTAAGTACGAGCAGTACTTC. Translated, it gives CASNQAPLGVKYEQYF.

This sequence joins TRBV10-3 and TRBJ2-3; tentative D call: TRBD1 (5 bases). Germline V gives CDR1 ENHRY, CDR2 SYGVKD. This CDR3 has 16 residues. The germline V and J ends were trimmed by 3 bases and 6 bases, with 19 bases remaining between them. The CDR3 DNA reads TGTGCCATCAGTGAAGTTAATAGGGGCATGGAGGATACGCAGTATTTT. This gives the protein CAISEVNRGMEDTQYF.

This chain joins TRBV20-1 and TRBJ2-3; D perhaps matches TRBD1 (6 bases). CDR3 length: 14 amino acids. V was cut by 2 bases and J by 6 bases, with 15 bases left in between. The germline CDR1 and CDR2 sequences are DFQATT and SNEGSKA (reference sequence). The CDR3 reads CSARQGRGGDTQYF. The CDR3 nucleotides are TGCAGTGCTAGACAGGGCCGAGGGGGTGATACGCAGTATTTT.

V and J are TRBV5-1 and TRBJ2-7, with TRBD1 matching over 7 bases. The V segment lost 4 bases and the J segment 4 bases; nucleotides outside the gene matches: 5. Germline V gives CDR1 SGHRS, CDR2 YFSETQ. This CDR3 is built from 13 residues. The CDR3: CASSVRDRYEQYF. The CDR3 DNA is TGCGCCAGCAGCGTCCGGGACAGATACGAGCAGTACTTC. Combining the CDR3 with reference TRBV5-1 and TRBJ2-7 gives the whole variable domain KAGVTQTPRYLIKTRGQQVTLSCSPISGHRSVSWYQQTPGQGLQFLFEYFSETQRNKGNFPGRFSGRQFSNSRSEMNVSTLELGDSALYLCASSVRDRYEQYFGPGTRLTVT.

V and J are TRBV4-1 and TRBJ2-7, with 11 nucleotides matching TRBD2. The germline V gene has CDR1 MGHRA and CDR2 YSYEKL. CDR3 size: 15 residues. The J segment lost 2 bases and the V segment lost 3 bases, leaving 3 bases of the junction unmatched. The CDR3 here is CASSHGTSGAYEQYF. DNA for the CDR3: TGCGCCAGCAGCCATGGGACTAGCGGTGCCTACGAGCAGTACTTC.

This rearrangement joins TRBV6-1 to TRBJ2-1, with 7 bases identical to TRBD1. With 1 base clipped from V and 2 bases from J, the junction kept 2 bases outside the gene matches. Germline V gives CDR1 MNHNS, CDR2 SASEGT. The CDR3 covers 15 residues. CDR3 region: CASSEEGAAYNEQFF. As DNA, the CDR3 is TGTGCCAGCAGTGAAGAGGGGGCAGCCTACAATGAGCAGTTCTTC.

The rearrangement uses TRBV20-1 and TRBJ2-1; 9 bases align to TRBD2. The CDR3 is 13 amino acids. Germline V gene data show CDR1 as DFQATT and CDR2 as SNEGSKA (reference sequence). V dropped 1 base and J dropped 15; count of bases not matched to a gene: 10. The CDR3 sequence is CSARGLAGSPLFF. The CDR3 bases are TGCAGTGCTAGAGGTCTAGCGGGAAGCCCCTTGTTCTTC.

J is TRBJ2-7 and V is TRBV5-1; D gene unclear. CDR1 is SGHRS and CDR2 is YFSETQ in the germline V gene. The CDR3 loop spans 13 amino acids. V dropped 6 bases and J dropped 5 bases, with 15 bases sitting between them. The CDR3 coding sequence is TGCGCCAGCACCGCCTCCGGCCCGGACGAGCAGTACTTC. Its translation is CASTASGPDEQYF.

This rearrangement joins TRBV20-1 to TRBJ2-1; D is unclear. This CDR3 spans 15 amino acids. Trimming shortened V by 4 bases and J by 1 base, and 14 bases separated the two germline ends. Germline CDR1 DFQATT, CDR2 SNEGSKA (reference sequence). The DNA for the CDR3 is TGCAGTGCTACCACCCAAAGGGATTCCTACAATGAGCAGTTCTTC. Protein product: CSATTQRDSYNEQFF.

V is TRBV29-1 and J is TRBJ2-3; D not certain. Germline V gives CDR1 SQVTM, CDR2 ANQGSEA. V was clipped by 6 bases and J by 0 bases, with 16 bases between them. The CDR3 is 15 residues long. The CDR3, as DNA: TGCAGCGTCGATAATCGGCTCCTAAGCACAGATACGCAGTATTTT. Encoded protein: CSVDNRLLSTDTQYF.

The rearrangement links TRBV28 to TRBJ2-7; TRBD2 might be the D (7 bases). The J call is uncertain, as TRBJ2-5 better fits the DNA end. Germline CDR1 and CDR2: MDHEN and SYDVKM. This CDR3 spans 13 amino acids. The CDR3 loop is CASSLQGGGTQYF. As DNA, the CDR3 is TGTGCCAGCAGTTTACAGGGAGGGGGGACCCAGTACTTC.

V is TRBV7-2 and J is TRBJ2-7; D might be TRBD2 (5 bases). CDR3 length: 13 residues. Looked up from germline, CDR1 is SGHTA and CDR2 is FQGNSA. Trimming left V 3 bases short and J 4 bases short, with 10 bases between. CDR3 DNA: TGTGCCAGCAGCTTGAGGGCAGATTACGAGCAGTACTTC. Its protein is CASSLRADYEQYF.

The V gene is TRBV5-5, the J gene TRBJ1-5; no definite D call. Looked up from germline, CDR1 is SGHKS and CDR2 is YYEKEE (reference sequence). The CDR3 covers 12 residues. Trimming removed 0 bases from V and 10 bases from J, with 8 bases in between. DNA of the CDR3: TGTGCCAGCAGCTTGGGGTGGGAACCCCAGCATTTT. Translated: CASSLGWEPQHF. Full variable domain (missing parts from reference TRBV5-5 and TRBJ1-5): DAGVTQSPTHLIKTRGQQVTLRCSPISGHKSVSWYQQVLGQGPQFIFQYYEKEERGRGNFPDRFSARQFPNYSSELNVNALLLGDSALYLCASSLGWEPQHFGDGTRLSIL.

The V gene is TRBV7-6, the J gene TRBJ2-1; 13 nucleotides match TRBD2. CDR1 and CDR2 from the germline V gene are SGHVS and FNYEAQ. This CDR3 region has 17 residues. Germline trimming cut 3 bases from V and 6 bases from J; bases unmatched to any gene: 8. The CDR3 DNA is TGTGCCAGCAGCTTGTCACTAGCGGGAGGGGGGGGCAATGAGCAGTTCTTC. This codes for CASSLSLAGGGGNEQFF. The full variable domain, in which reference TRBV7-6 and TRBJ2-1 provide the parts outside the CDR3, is GAGVSQSPRYKVTKRGQDVALRCDPISGHVSLYWYRQALGQGPEFLTYFNYEAQQDKSGLPNDRFSAERPEGSISTLTIQRTEQRDSAMYRCASSLSLAGGGGNEQFFGPGTRLTVL.

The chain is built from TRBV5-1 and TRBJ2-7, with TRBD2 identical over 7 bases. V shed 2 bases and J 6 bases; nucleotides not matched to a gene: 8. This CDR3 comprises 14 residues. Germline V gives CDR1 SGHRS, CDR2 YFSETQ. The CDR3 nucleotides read TGCGCCAGCAGCTTCCGGACGGGAGGTTCCGAGCAGTACTTC. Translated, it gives CASSFRTGGSEQYF.

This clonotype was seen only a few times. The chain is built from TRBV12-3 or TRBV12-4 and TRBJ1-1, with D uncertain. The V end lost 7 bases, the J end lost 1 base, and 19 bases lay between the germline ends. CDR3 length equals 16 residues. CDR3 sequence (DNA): TGTGCCAGCAACCGGGAGCCAGTTCCTCAGAACACTGAAGCTTTCTTT. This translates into CASNREPVPQNTEAFF.

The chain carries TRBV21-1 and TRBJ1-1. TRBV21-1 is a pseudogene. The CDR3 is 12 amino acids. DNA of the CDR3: TGTGCCAGCAGCAAAGCGGTGCCCGAAGCTTTCTTT. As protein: CASSKAVPEAFF.

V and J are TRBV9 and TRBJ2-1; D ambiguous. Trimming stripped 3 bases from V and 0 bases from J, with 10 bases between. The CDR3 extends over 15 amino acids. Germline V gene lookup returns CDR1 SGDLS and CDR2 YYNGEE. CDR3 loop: CASSAILSSYNEQFF. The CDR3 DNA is TGTGCCAGCAGCGCGATTCTAAGCTCCTACAATGAGCAGTTCTTC.